This T cell receptor beta chain derives from a study of T cells of healthy individuals. This clonotype was found many times. The CDR3 is made up of 13 amino acids. V was clipped by 5 bases and J by 10 bases; unmatched bases: 10. Germline V lookup: CDR1 LGHNT, CDR2 FRNRAP. TCRdb used MiXCR to reprocess the 5' RACE reads, holding one entry per CDR3 protein. The sample has 85,000 to 100,000 distinct CDR3 sequences; roughly 18% are singletons. The TCR originated in a human donor in good health. This chain joins TRBV12-5 and TRBJ1-1; 7 bases line up with TRBD1. DNA for the CDR3: TGTGCTAGTGGTCTCGAAGGGGGGACAGCAGCTTTCTTT. This codes for CASGLEGGTAAFF.